This entry features one TCR beta chain sequence. No antigen is known for it. These data belong to a study of OX40 agonist ivuxolimab in advanced cancers. Overall study: All patients had ivuxolimab intravenously every 2 weeks at 0.01 to 10 mg/kg. Past anti-PD-1, anti-PD-L1 or anti-CTLA-4 therapy was accepted, and roughly 37% had received some. Three dose-escalation patients had partial responses: one with hepatocellular carcinoma and two with cutaneous melanoma.

CDR1 and CDR2 (germline): MDHEN, SYDVKM. V lost 7 bases and J 6 bases, leaving 13 bases between the germline ends. The CDR3 contains 13 residues. Using immunoSEQ multiplex PCR, the repertoire was profiled, and TCRdb retains in-frame clones only, with some absent. The profile shows around 150,000 clones, less than 95% of them singletons. Overall study findings and caveats: Doses of 0.1 to 3.0 mg/kg were accompanied by clonal expansion of CD4+ and CD8+ blood T cells by week 6.

This specimen consisted of CD4+ or CD8+ T cells sorted from blood, obtained in a trial of the OX40 agonist ivuxolimab. This receptor was obtained from an adult with an advanced solid tumor such as melanoma, head and neck, liver or kidney cancer. The rearrangement uses TRBV28 and TRBJ1-5; D is ambiguous. As DNA, the CDR3 is TGTGCCAGCACCCATCCCTCCCGTCAGCCCCAGCATTTT. Its translation: CASTHPSRQPQHF.